This TCR beta chain appears in the sequencing data of a study of blood T cell repertoires in COVID-19. Losses at the gene ends were 5 bases for V and 2 bases for J; bases not matched to a gene: 11. Germline CDR1 SGHVS, CDR2 FNYEAQ. CDR3 length: 17 amino acids. Data came from immunoSEQ multiplex PCR; TCRdb stores just in-frame clones and leaves some out. Of 300,000 to 400,000 clones listed, around 89% are singletons. This chain joins TRBV7-6 and TRBJ2-1; 8 bases are a match to TRBD2. The sequence was collected from a young man who had recovered from COVID-19. What was sequenced was PBMCs or T cells enriched from blood (not recorded which). CDR3 region: CASSRSGREDPYNEQFF. CDR3 coding DNA: TGTGCCAGCAGCCGGTCGGGGCGGGAGGACCCCTACAATGAGCAGTTCTTC.